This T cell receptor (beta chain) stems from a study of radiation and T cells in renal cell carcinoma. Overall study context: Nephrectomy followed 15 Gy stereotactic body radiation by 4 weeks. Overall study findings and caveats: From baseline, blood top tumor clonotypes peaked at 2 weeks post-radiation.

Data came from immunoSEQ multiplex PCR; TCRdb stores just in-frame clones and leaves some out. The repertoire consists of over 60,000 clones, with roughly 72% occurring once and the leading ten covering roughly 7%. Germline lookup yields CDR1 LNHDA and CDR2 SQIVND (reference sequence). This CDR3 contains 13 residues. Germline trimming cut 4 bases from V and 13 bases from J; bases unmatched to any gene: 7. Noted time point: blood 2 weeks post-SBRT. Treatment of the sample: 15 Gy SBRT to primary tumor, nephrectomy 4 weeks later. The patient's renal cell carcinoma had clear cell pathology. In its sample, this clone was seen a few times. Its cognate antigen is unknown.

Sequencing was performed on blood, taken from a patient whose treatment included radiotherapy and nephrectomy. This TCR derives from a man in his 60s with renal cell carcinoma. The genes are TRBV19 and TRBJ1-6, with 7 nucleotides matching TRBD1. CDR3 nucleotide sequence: TGTGCCAGTAGTACTACAGGGGCCTCCCCCCTCCACTTT. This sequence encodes CASSTTGASPLHF.